This T cell receptor (beta chain) was profiled in a study of PD-L1 blockade in urothelial cancer. Study at large: Most patients, twenty-five of 29, were males with bladder-origin cancer. Patients had undergone 0 to 3 prior chemotherapy regimens. Blood analysis occurred 3 weeks (second dose) and 6 weeks after treatment start.

Sample time point: pretreatment peripheral blood. Each PCR contained spiked-in synthetic TCR analog templates. Profiling relied on immunoSEQ multiplex PCR, and the TCRdb table lists in-frame clones only, not all of them. The data hold fewer than 100,000 clones, with 85% observed a single time. The sequence was obtained from a man aged 40-55 years with urothelial cancer. The specimen was PBMCs, collected around atezolizumab (anti-PD-L1) treatment.

CDR3 region: CASTGQAISNEQFF. The DNA for the CDR3 is TGTGCCAGCACCGGACAGGCCATTAGCAATGAGCAGTTCTTC. The genes are TRBV6-6 and TRBJ2-1; TRBD1 matches 7 bases. The V and J ends lost 7 bases and 6 bases, in that order; junction bases with no gene match: 9. The CDR3 contains 14 residues. Germline assignment: CDR1 MNHNY and CDR2 SVGAGI (reference sequence).